This is a list of T cell receptor beta chains from one sample in a study of blood T cell repertoires in COVID-19. Libraries were prepared by immunoSEQ multiplex PCR; TCRdb keeps only in-frame clonotypes and omits some of them. The data contain fewer than 300,000 clones, approximately 86% of them singletons. Sequenced input: peripheral blood. These receptors were obtained from a woman younger than 30 with acute or convalescent COVID-19. Both conserved end residues are part of each CDR3. D genes are given only for firm matches. Clone size is not always given. Where it is, it says once, few, many or a class for expanded clones.

V gene	J gene	D gene	clone size	CDR3 length	CDR3 DNA	CDR3 protein
TRBV7-2	TRBJ2-1	-	-	13	TGTGCCAGCAGCTTCAGCTCCTACAATGAGCAGTTCTTC	CASSFSSYNEQFF
TRBV6-1	TRBJ1-2	-	-	16	TGTGCCAGCAGTGAAGCAATGACGGAGAGAGGAAAAGGCTACACCTTC	CASSEAMTERGKGYTF
TRBV5-4	TRBJ2-7	TRBD1	-	14	TGTGCCAGCAGCCCGACAGGGGGCTCCTACGAGCAGTACTTC	CASSPTGGSYEQYF
TRBV9	TRBJ1-3	-	-	16	TGTGCCAGCAGCATCCGGGACGGGGGCTCTGGAAACACCATATATTTT	CASSIRDGGSGNTIYF
TRBV10-1	TRBJ2-1	TRBD2	-	16	TGCGCCAGCAGTGAGTCAAGGGGCGGGAGGATGAATGAGCAGTTCTTC	CASSESRGGRMNEQFF
TRBV19	TRBJ1-2	-	-	14	TGTGCCACCGAGTCGGGACATAGCATCTATGGCTACACCTTC	CATESGHSIYGYTF
TRBV7-2	TRBJ1-4	-	-	15	TGTGCCAGCAGCTTAGTGACATCAACTAATGAAAAACTGTTTTTT	CASSLVTSTNEKLFF
TRBV4-1	TRBJ2-1	-	-	16	TGCGCCAGCAGCCAAGGACGGGAGAGCTCCTACAATGAGCAGTTCTTC	CASSQGRESSYNEQFF
TRBV19	TRBJ1-4	TRBD1	-	14	TGTGCCAGTCGATGGACAGGGTTGGGTGAAAAACTGTTTTTT	CASRWTGLGEKLFF
TRBV24-1	TRBJ2-3	TRBD2	-	18	TGTGCCACCAGTGGCGAGACTAGCGGGAGAGATGGCACAGATACGCAGTATTTT	CATSGETSGRDGTDTQYF
TRBV4-3	TRBJ1-6	-	-	16	TGCGCCAGCAGCCGGACTGACGACTCCTATAATTCACCCCTCCACTTT	CASSRTDDSYNSPLHF
TRBV7-2	TRBJ2-3	-	-	15	TGTGCCAGCACCTCCGGGGGTATGGTTTCAGATACGCAGTATTTT	CASTSGGMVSDTQYF
TRBV15	TRBJ2-1	TRBD1	-	16	TGTGCCACCAGCAAAGGACAGGGGGCTTCCTACAATGAGCAGTTCTTC	CATSKGQGASYNEQFF
TRBV19	TRBJ2-5	-	-	14	TGTGCCAGTAGTAGCCCTGGACTTCAAGAGACCCAGTACTTC	CASSSPGLQETQYF
TRBV7-9	TRBJ2-1	-	once	13	TGTGCCAGCCGAGGGGGAGCATACAATGAGCAGTTCTTC	CASRGGAYNEQFF
TRBV11-2	TRBJ1-1	TRBD1	-	13	TGTGCCAGCAGCCCAGGGGGTAACACTGAAGCTTTCTTT	CASSPGGNTEAFF
TRBV5-1	TRBJ2-1	TRBD2	few	14	TGCGCCAGCAGCCCCAGTGCTAGCGGCAATGAGCAGTTCTTC	CASSPSASGNEQFF
TRBV4-3	TRBJ2-7	TRBD2	-	15	TGCGCCAGCAGCCTGGGACTAGCGGGCGACTACGAGCAGTACTTC	CASSLGLAGDYEQYF
TRBV5-5	TRBJ2-2	-	-	16	TGTGCCAGCAGCTCCGGAGGGGGCGCGAACACCGGGGAGCTGTTTTTT	CASSSGGGANTGELFF
TRBV4-3	TRBJ2-6	-	-	17	TGCGCCAGCAGCCAAGATCCTAGAGGTCTTGGGGCCAACGTCCTGACTTTC	CASSQDPRGLGANVLTF
TRBV9	TRBJ2-7	-	-	15	TGTGCCAGCAGCGTTAGAGGAGGGCTCTCCTACGAGCAGTACTTC	CASSVRGGLSYEQYF
TRBV19	TRBJ2-5	TRBD1	-	14	TGTGCCAGTAGTGAAGGGACAGCCCAAGAGACCCAGTACTTC	CASSEGTAQETQYF
TRBV19	TRBJ2-1	TRBD2	few	18	TGTGCCAGTAGTATAGGAACGGAGTGGGAGGGCCGTATAAATGAGCAGTTCTTC	CASSIGTEWEGRINEQFF
TRBV6-1	TRBJ2-7	-	-	14	TGTGCCAGCAGTGAACTGGCACCCACCTACGAGCAGTACTTC	CASSELAPTYEQYF
TRBV6-6	TRBJ1-6	TRBD1	-	15	TGTGCCAGCACCCGCGGACAGGGAGGGCCCTCACCCCTCCACTTT	CASTRGQGGPSPLHF
TRBV6-5	TRBJ2-7	-	-	14	TGTGCCAGCAGTTACTCGTTTGAGTCCTACGAGCAGTACTTC	CASSYSFESYEQYF
TRBV3-1/TRBV3-2	TRBJ2-5	TRBD2	-	15	TGTGCCAGCAGCCAAGCGGCTAGCGGGGGGGAGACCCAGTACTTC	CASSQAASGGETQYF
TRBV3-1/TRBV3-2	TRBJ2-7	-	-	12	TGTGCCAGCAGCCAGAGGCCTGGGGAGCAGTACTTC	CASSQRPGEQYF
TRBV10-3	TRBJ2-7	-	-	14	TGTGCCATCGGGTTCCCCGGGGAGATTTACGAGCAGTACTTC	CAIGFPGEIYEQYF
TRBV7-9	TRBJ1-2	TRBD1	-	15	TGTGCCAGCAGCATCCAAGACAGGGTGGACTATGGCTACACCTTC	CASSIQDRVDYGYTF
TRBV5-1	TRBJ1-2	-	-	12	TGCGCCAGCAGCCCGTTGAACTATGGCTACACCTTC	CASSPLNYGYTF
TRBV6-5	TRBJ1-1	-	few	13	TGTGCCAGCACCCCCGTGGGAGACACTGAAGCTTTCTTT	CASTPVGDTEAFF
TRBV3-1/TRBV3-2	TRBJ2-7	TRBD2	-	15	TGTGCCAGCAGCCAAGCCGCTAGCGGGAGACACGAGCAGTACTTC	CASSQAASGRHEQYF
TRBV5-1	TRBJ1-1	-	-	17	TGCGCCAGCAGCTTGGGCGCAGGTTTCGGAGGGAACACTGAAGCTTTCTTT	CASSLGAGFGGNTEAFF
TRBV10-2	TRBJ2-5	TRBD2	once	15	TGCGCCAGCAGTGAGGTGTTTGGACTAGCGGAGACCCAGTACTTC	CASSEVFGLAETQYF
TRBV6-5	TRBJ2-2	-	-	14	TGTGCCAGCAGTTACTGGATGGAGGCCGGGGAGCTGTTTTTT	CASSYWMEAGELFF
TRBV30	TRBJ2-3	TRBD2	once	16	TGTGCCTGGAGTAGGGCTAGCGGGTTTGTCACAGATACGCAGTATTTT	CAWSRASGFVTDTQYF
TRBV2	TRBJ1-1	TRBD1	-	14	TGTGCCAGCAGTGGGCAGGGGGCGGGGACTGAAGCTTTCTTT	CASSGQGAGTEAFF
TRBV6-2/TRBV6-3	TRBJ2-7	TRBD2	many	18	TGTGCCAGCAGGTACGACCCATGGACTAGCGGGAGGGCCTACGAGCAGTACTTC	CASRYDPWTSGRAYEQYF
TRBV5-4	TRBJ2-1	-	-	15	TGTGCCAGCAGCTTTCCCCCAGGAACCTACAATGAGCAGTTCTTC	CASSFPPGTYNEQFF
TRBV6-6	TRBJ1-4	-	once	16	TGTGCCAGCAGCCGGGAAAGCCCTCGTTTTAGTGAAAAACTGTTTTTT	CASSRESPRFSEKLFF
TRBV13	TRBJ2-2	TRBD2	-	16	TGTGCCAGCAGCTCCCTAGCGGGAGGACCCACCGGGGAGCTGTTTTTT	CASSSLAGGPTGELFF
TRBV11-2	TRBJ1-3	-	many	15	TGTGCCAGCAGCCATAGCGGGGAGGGAGGAAACACCATATATTTT	CASSHSGEGGNTIYF
TRBV7-2	TRBJ2-7	TRBD2	-	17	TGTGCCAGCAGCCCCCAAGGGGCGGGAGTGGGCTCCTACGAGCAGTACTTC	CASSPQGAGVGSYEQYF
TRBV27	TRBJ2-1	TRBD1	-	13	TGTGCCAGCAGACCACAGGGGGAAGGTGAGCAGTTCTTC	CASRPQGEGEQFF
TRBV21-1	TRBJ2-7	-	-	16	TGTGCCAGCAGCACCAGAACAGGGGCGACCTCCTACGAGCAGTACTTC	CASSTRTGATSYEQYF
TRBV27	TRBJ1-1	TRBD1	-	15	TGTGCCAGCAGTCCCGGACAGGGGGTGAACACTGAAGCTTTCTTT	CASSPGQGVNTEAFF
TRBV10-3	TRBJ1-2	TRBD1	-	14	TGTGCCATCAACAAGCAGGGGGTTTCGGGTGGCTACACCTTC	CAINKQGVSGGYTF
TRBV4-1	TRBJ1-2	-	-	19	TGCGCCAGCAGCCAAGACGGCAGATGGGGTTCACCAGCGGACTATGGCTACACCTTC	CASSQDGRWGSPADYGYTF
TRBV7-9	TRBJ2-7	-	-	13	TGTGCCAGCAGCCCACCTCAGGGTTACGAGCAGTACTTC	CASSPPQGYEQYF
TRBV6-5	TRBJ2-7	TRBD2	-	14	TGTGCCAGCAGCCTCGGGACTAGCTGGTACGAGCAGTACTTC	CASSLGTSWYEQYF
TRBV6-5	TRBJ2-1	TRBD2	few	14	TGTGCCAGCAGTTGGGGACTAGCGGACAATGAGCAGTTCTTC	CASSWGLADNEQFF
TRBV6-2/TRBV6-3	TRBJ1-5	-	-	14	TGTGCCAGCAGTCGTAGCAGTAGCAATCAGCCCCAGCATTTT	CASSRSSSNQPQHF
TRBV29-1	TRBJ2-7	TRBD1	-	12	TGCAGCGTCCGACCACAGGGGAACGAGCAGTACTTC	CSVRPQGNEQYF